Following are 15 T cell receptor beta chains from one sample sequenced in a study of early T cells in non-severe SARS-CoV-2 infection. Each CDR3 protein gets one entry after TCRdb re-called the 5' RACE reads with MiXCR. The sample contains 80,000 to 95,000 distinct CDR3 sequences, 13% to 15% of which appear only once. Sequencing was performed on whole blood. The source of these receptors is an adult who was a healthcare worker with PCR-confirmed SARS-CoV-2 infection or an uninfected control (not recorded which).

This CDR3 is CASSLEAITGELFF. DNA for the CDR3: TGCGCCAGCAGCTTGGAGGCGATCACCGGGGAGCTGTTTTTT. The chain employs TRBV5-1 and TRBJ2-2; D is ambiguous. CDR1 is SGHRS and CDR2 is YFSETQ in the germline V gene. The V and J ends lost 0 bases and 4 bases respectively, with 7 bases between them. The CDR3 totals 14 residues.

This clonotype was seen more than once but under ten times. The gene calls are TRBV11-2 and TRBJ1-5; the D gene is possibly TRBD1 (5 bases). V lost 4 bases, J lost 2 bases, and 15 bases lay in between. The germline V gene has CDR1 SGHAT and CDR2 FQNNGV. The CDR3 runs to 16 residues. For the CDR3, the DNA is TGTGCCAGCAGCTGGGGGTCAGTAGGTGGCAATCAGCCCCAGCATTTT. Amino acid sequence: CASSWGSVGGNQPQHF.

This chain uses TRBV5-1 with TRBJ1-1, with 7 nucleotides matching TRBD1. The CDR3 consists of 14 residues. The junction had 2 bases not matched to a gene; V was cut back by 3 bases and J by 0 bases. Germline V gene sequence: CDR1 SGHRS, CDR2 YFSETQ. CDR3 sequence (DNA): TGCGCCAGCAGCTCGACAGGGTTGAACACTGAAGCTTTCTTT. It is translated as CASSSTGLNTEAFF.

The genes are TRBV6-2 or TRBV6-3 and TRBJ1-4; possibly TRBD1 for D (5 bases). CDR3 size: 14 residues. V lost 5 bases and J 5 bases, leaving 12 bases between the germline ends. CDR1 MNHEY and CDR2 SVGEGT come from the germline V gene. This CDR3 is CASSTGTENEKLFF. The CDR3 coding sequence is TGTGCCAGCAGTACCGGGACGGAGAATGAAAAACTGTTTTTT.

The chain has TRBV28 and TRBJ1-1; maybe TRBD1 (6 bases). Germline V lookup: CDR1 MDHEN, CDR2 SYDVKM. The CDR3 loop spans 14 amino acids. V gave up 0 bases and J gave up 1 base, with 6 bases separating them. CDR3 region: CASSLWGANTEAFF. Written as DNA, the CDR3 is TGTGCCAGCAGTTTATGGGGGGCGAACACTGAAGCTTTCTTT.

Only a few counts were recorded for this clonotype. This chain connects TRBV9 to TRBJ1-2; 8 bases are a match to TRBD1. Germline assignment: CDR1 SGDLS and CDR2 YYNGEE. The CDR3 totals 15 residues. The V gene end was trimmed by 3 bases and the J gene end by 4 bases; junction bases not matched to a gene: 8. Here the CDR3 DNA reads TGTGCCAGCAGCGCCTCCGGGACAGGTCTCTATGGCTACACCTTC. Encoded protein: CASSASGTGLYGYTF.

V is TRBV7-3 and J is TRBJ2-1; 10 bases match TRBD2. Germline loops: CDR1 SGHTA, CDR2 FQGTGA. The CDR3 consists of 13 residues. V was clipped by 8 bases and J by 6 bases; unmatched bases: 4. CDR3 DNA sequence: TGTGCCAGCGAAGCGGGGGGGCGCAATGAGCAGTTCTTC. Amino acids: CASEAGGRNEQFF.

The chain couples TRBV19 to TRBJ2-1, with 7 bases fitting TRBD2. CDR1 is LNHDA, CDR2 SQIVND, per germline (reference sequence). The CDR3 covers 14 residues. V was pared by 6 bases and J by 7 bases, with 9 bases of the junction left unmatched. CDR3 nucleotide sequence: TGTGCCAGTAGCTGGGCGGGGGTAAATAATGAGCAGTTCTTC. The encoded protein is CASSWAGVNNEQFF.

V gene TRBV20-1 combines with J gene TRBJ1-1; 7 nucleotides match TRBD1. J gave up 5 bases and V 5 bases, and 5 bases lay outside the gene matches. There are 12 residues in the CDR3. The germline CDR1 and CDR2 sequences are DFQATT and SNEGSKA (reference sequence). CDR3 nucleotides: TGCAGTGCTCCCGGGACAGCGACTGAAGCTTTCTTT. This codes for CSAPGTATEAFF.

This chain links TRBV7-2 with TRBJ2-1, with D possibly being TRBD2 (7 bases). Trimming pared 5 bases from V and 2 bases from J, leaving 16 bases between. CDR3 length: 16 residues. Germline values: CDR1 SGHTA, CDR2 FQGNSA. In nucleotides, the CDR3 is TGTGCCAGCAGCACCTTGGTGGGGGGGCCCTACAATGAGCAGTTCTTC. Amino acids: CASSTLVGGPYNEQFF.

The gene calls are TRBV6-2 or TRBV6-3 and TRBJ2-1; D remains unclear. Per germline, CDR1 MNHEY and CDR2 SVGEGT. The ends were cut back, 0 bases at V and 6 bases at J, with 3 bases in the middle. The CDR3 has 12 amino acids. Here the CDR3 reads CASSYSRNEQFF. DNA of the CDR3: TGTGCCAGCAGTTACTCACGCAATGAGCAGTTCTTC.

The rearrangement uses TRBV20-1 and TRBJ1-6; 7 bases map to TRBD1. V was clipped by 6 bases and J by 9 bases; unmatched bases: 17. Germline V gives CDR1 DFQATT, CDR2 SNEGSKA (reference sequence). The CDR3 length is 16 residues. The CDR3 DNA reads as TGCAGTGCCGACTCTCGATCCGGGACAGACAGTTCACCCCTCCACTTT. This codes for CSADSRSGTDSSPLHF.

This clonotype came up many times. The chain joins TRBV2 to TRBJ2-4; TRBD1 agrees at 7 bases. The V gene's germline CDR1 is SNHLY and CDR2 FYNNEI. V gave up 4 bases and J gave up 0 bases; unmatched junction bases: 3. This CDR3 contains 15 residues. Here the CDR3 reads CASSAGQLAKNIQYF. The CDR3 DNA follows: TGTGCCAGCAGTGCGGGACAGCTAGCCAAAAACATTCAGTACTTC. The entire variable domain, with the rest obtained from reference TRBV2 and TRBJ2-4, is as follows: EPEVTQTPSHQVTQMGQEVILRCVPISNHLYFYWYRQILGQKVEFLVSFYNNEISEKSEIFDDQFSVERPDGSNFTLKIRSTKLEDSAMYFCASSAGQLAKNIQYFGAGTRLSVL.

The V call is TRBV6-2 or TRBV6-3, the J call TRBJ2-1; 8 bases are shared with TRBD1. Germline-derived CDR1 and CDR2 are MNHEY and SVGEGT. The length of the CDR3 is 13 residues. Trimming removed 6 bases from V and 3 bases from J; junction bases left unmatched: 1. CDR3: CASRTGGYNEQFF. The CDR3 nucleotides are TGTGCCAGCAGAACAGGGGGCTACAATGAGCAGTTCTTC.

This clonotype was seen at least ten times. The chain employs TRBV7-6 and TRBJ2-1; TRBD1 aligns across 10 bases. Germline-derived CDR1 and CDR2 are SGHVS and FNYEAQ. CDR3 length equals 18 residues. Trimming at V came to 0 bases and at J to 1 base, leaving 6 bases not matched to a gene. The CDR3 reads CASSLAPGTGVSYNEQFF. CDR3 DNA: TGTGCCAGCAGCTTAGCCCCCGGGACAGGGGTGTCCTACAATGAGCAGTTCTTC.